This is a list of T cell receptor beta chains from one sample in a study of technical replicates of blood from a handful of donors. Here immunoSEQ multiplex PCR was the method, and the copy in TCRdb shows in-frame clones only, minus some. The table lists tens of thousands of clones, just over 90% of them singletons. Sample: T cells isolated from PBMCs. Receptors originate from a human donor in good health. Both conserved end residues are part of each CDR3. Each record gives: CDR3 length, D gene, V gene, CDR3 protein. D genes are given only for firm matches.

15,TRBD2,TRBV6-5,CASRVTSGGPYEQYF
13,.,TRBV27,CASSFQGGGEQYF
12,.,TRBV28,CASSFTSYEQYF
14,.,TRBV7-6,CASSLGGPGQPQHF
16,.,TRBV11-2,CASSLARGPSNQPQHF
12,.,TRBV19,CASSAPTYGYTF
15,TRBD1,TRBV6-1,CASRMGQPSGEKLFF
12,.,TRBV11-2,CASSRQGYGYTF
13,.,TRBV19,CATRRGGPSGAFF
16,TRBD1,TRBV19,CASSGGTGARANIQYF
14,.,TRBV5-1,CASSLEGVGYGYTF
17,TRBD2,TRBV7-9,CASSRSSGTSVEETQYF
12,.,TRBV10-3,CAIRDRTGELFF
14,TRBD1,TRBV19,CASRPDRVGYGYTF
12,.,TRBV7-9,CASSQRNEKLFF
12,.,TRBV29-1,CSVVQGLDIQYF
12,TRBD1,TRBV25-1,CASSEDRGPQHF
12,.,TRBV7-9,CASSPTGDGYTF
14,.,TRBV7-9,CASSLAGQSGTQYF
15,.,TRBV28,CASSLRRDKSYEQYF
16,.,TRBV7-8,CASSPQGPLAKNIQYF
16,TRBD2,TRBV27,CASHLKAGGHTDTQYF
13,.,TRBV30,CASRVGKGEKLFF
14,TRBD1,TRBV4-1,CASSPGTGAYEQYF
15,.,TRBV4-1,CASSQEDYTNTEAFF
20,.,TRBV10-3,CAISPGQGKGLAIGDYEQYF
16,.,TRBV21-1,CASSKGGTPKGYKQYF
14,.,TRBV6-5,CASSLGGGNTEAFF
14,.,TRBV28,CASSLDLQIYGYTF
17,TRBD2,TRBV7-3,CASSAPGTSGGQETQYF
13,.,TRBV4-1,CASSRLGRTEAFF
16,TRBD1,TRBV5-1,CASSLITGQGQNEQFF
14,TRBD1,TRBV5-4,CASSARQGWTEQYF
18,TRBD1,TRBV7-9,CASSSGTGDPQLQETQYF